This entry lists 21 T cell receptor beta chains sequenced from one sample in a study of T cell responses to AZD1222 COVID-19 vaccine. Only in-frame clones appear in the TCRdb table, and some are missing; sequencing was by immunoSEQ multiplex PCR. This sample has some 140,000 clones, with more than 85% found just once. The source material was peripheral blood, sampled on day 0 of AZD1222 vaccination. Source of these receptors: an adult in good health.

J is TRBJ1-2 and V is TRBV18; D ambiguous. Trimming left V 1 base short and J 6 bases short, with 18 bases between. CDR3 size: 16 residues. Germline assignment: CDR1 KGHSH and CDR2 LQKENI. For the CDR3, the DNA is TGTGCCAGCTCACCACAGGGAAGCCCGCCTAATCATGGCTACACCTTC. Translation: CASSPQGSPPNHGYTF.

Many counts were recorded for this clone. This rearrangement joins TRBV27 to TRBJ1-5; D call uncertain. The germline gives CDR1 MNHEY, CDR2 SMNVEV (reference sequence). This CDR3 spans 13 amino acids. V was pared by 5 bases and J by 6 bases, with 11 bases between. CDR3 nucleotide sequence: TGTGCCAGCAGTGACACGGCAGGTCAGCCCCAGCATTTT. It codes for CASSDTAGQPQHF.

The chain recombines TRBV7-9 with TRBJ2-5, with D possibly TRBD2 on 6 matching bases. Trimming shortened V by 6 bases and J by 5 bases, and 10 bases separated the two germline ends. This CDR3 region has 12 residues. Looked up from germline, CDR1 is SEHNR and CDR2 is FQNEAQ (reference sequence). Written as DNA, the CDR3 is TGTGCCAGCAGGTCCGGAGGGGAGACCCAGTACTTC. This encodes CASRSGGETQYF.

CDR3 sequence: CAWSIRGFQETQYF. Here the CDR3 DNA reads TGTGCCTGGAGTATACGGGGATTCCAAGAGACCCAGTACTTC. The V and J genes are TRBV30 and TRBJ2-5; D is possibly TRBD2 (5 bases). Germline V gene data show CDR1 as GTSNPN and CDR2 as SVGIG (reference sequence). Trimming shortened V by 2 bases and J by 1 base, and 11 bases separated the two germline ends. CDR3 size: 14 residues.

V gene TRBV5-1 combines with J gene TRBJ2-7; TRBD2 matches 8 bases. Unmatched junction bases numbered 11, after V lost 6 bases and J lost 6 bases. The CDR3 spans 14 residues. Germline values: CDR1 SGHRS, CDR2 YFSETQ. The CDR3 loop reads CASKLPGGAVEQYF. CDR3 DNA: TGCGCCAGCAAGCTCCCCGGGGGGGCGGTCGAGCAGTACTTC. Full variable domain (rest looked up from reference TRBV5-1 and TRBJ2-7): KAGVTQTPRYLIKTRGQQVTLSCSPISGHRSVSWYQQTPGQGLQFLFEYFSETQRNKGNFPGRFSGRQFSNSRSEMNVSTLELGDSALYLCASKLPGGAVEQYFGPGTRLTVT.

This sequence joins TRBV9 and TRBJ1-1; 8 bases align to TRBD1. This CDR3 is built from 14 residues. Per the germline V gene, CDR1 is SGDLS and CDR2 is YYNGEE. The V segment lost 4 bases and the J segment 5 bases; nucleotides outside the gene matches: 7. CDR3 bases: TGTGCCAGCAGCCCCAGGACAGGGAGTACTGAAGCTTTCTTT. As protein: CASSPRTGSTEAFF.

The rearrangement uses TRBV4-1 and TRBJ1-3, with a weak D call TRBD1 (5 bases). V was shortened by 0 bases and J by 4 bases, with 13 bases between the two germline ends. The CDR3 loop spans 16 amino acids. In germline, CDR1 is MGHRA, CDR2 YSYEKL. The CDR3 nucleotides read TGCGCCAGCAGCCAAGATGGGGCGGTTCCGGGAAACACCATATATTTT. Its translation: CASSQDGAVPGNTIYF.

The chain is built from TRBV5-6 and TRBJ1-2, with no clear D. Between the trimmed V and J ends, which lost 4 bases and 5 bases, there was a span of 6 bases. The CDR3 contains 11 residues. The germline V gene has CDR1 SGHDT and CDR2 YYEEEE. As DNA, the CDR3 is TGTGCCAGCAGCCCCGGGTATGGCTACACCTTC. This sequence encodes CASSPGYGYTF.

In its sample, this clone was seen once. The V and J genes are TRBV28 and TRBJ1-4; the D is unclear. Per germline, CDR1 MDHEN and CDR2 SYDVKM. The CDR3 runs 17 residues. Trimming took off 6 bases at V and 4 bases at J, with 21 bases between the two ends. The DNA for the CDR3 is TGTGCCAGCAGCGCCCGCCCGTCTCGGGGATATAATGAAAAACTGTTTTTT. It yields the protein CASSARPSRGYNEKLFF.

The rearrangement links TRBV11-2 to TRBJ1-1, with D unresolved. CDR3 size: 16 residues. Trimming cost V 3 bases and J 1 base, with 15 bases left between them. CDR1 and CDR2 from the germline V gene are SGHAT and FQNNGV. The CDR3 sequence: CASSFPGFDANTEAFF. In DNA, the CDR3 is TGTGCCAGCAGCTTTCCGGGTTTTGACGCGAACACTGAAGCTTTCTTT.

The chain recombines TRBV25-1 with TRBJ2-5; maybe TRBD1 (5 bases). With 8 bases removed from V and 3 bases from J, the gap between germline ends came to 13 bases. Germline CDR1 is MGHDK and CDR2 is SYGVNS. This CDR3 spans 13 amino acids. CDR3 sequence reads: CASEWTQKETQYF. The CDR3 DNA reads TGTGCCAGCGAATGGACACAAAAAGAGACCCAGTACTTC.

This clone is a singleton in its sample. The rearrangement uses TRBV11-2 and TRBJ1-1; possible D gene TRBD1, 5 bases. Between the trimmed V and J ends, which lost 7 bases and 8 bases, there was a span of 11 bases. CDR1 is SGHAT and CDR2 is FQNNGV in the germline V gene. The CDR3 extends over 11 amino acids. The CDR3 protein is CASTWGVEAFF. The CDR3 coding sequence is TGTGCCAGCACTTGGGGGGTGGAAGCTTTCTTT. Supplemented by reference TRBV11-2 and TRBJ1-1, the full variable domain reads EAGVAQSPRYKIIEKRQSVAFWCNPISGHATLYWYQQILGQGPKLLIQFQNNGVVDDSQLPKDRFSAERLKGVDSTLKIQPAKLEDSAVYLCASTWGVEAFFGQGTRLTVV.

The chain uses TRBV11-2 and TRBJ1-2, with unresolved D. There are 13 residues in the CDR3. Germline V gene data show CDR1 as SGHAT and CDR2 as FQNNGV. Deletions cut 4 bases from V and 2 bases from J, with 8 bases between. In nucleotides, the CDR3 is TGTGCCAGCAGCTCGTTAGGGAACTATGGCTACACCTTC. Translating it yields CASSSLGNYGYTF.

The chain carries TRBV7-2 and TRBJ2-1; 9 positions agree with TRBD2. CDR1 is SGHTA, CDR2 FQGNSA, per germline. The junction had 8 bases not matched to a gene; V was cut back by 6 bases and J by 2 bases. The CDR3 runs to 16 residues. The CDR3 sequence is CASSQHSGGTYNEQFF. The CDR3 DNA is TGTGCCAGCAGTCAACATAGCGGGGGCACCTACAATGAGCAGTTCTTC.

The chain has TRBV5-1 and TRBJ2-3; D gene ambiguous. The germline V gene has CDR1 SGHRS and CDR2 YFSETQ. Trimming shortened V by 0 bases and J by 6 bases, and 8 bases separated the two germline ends. The CDR3 runs 13 residues. The CDR3 DNA sequence: TGCGCCAGCAGCTTGGGTTCACAGGATACGCAGTATTTT. Its translation: CASSLGSQDTQYF. The whole variable domain, filled in from reference TRBV5-1 and TRBJ2-3, reads KAGVTQTPRYLIKTRGQQVTLSCSPISGHRSVSWYQQTPGQGLQFLFEYFSETQRNKGNFPGRFSGRQFSNSRSEMNVSTLELGDSALYLCASSLGSQDTQYFGPGTRLTVL.

The CDR3 here is CASSEYYEQYF. The CDR3 DNA is TGTGCCAGCAGTGAATACTACGAGCAGTACTTC. The rearrangement uses TRBV2 and TRBJ2-7, with D unclear. Germline-derived CDR1 and CDR2 are SNHLY and FYNNEI. The ends were cut back, 2 bases at V and 3 bases at J, with 2 bases in the middle. The CDR3 is 11 residues long. Full variable domain (rest looked up from reference TRBV2 and TRBJ2-7): EPEVTQTPSHQVTQMGQEVILRCVPISNHLYFYWYRQILGQKVEFLVSFYNNEISEKSEIFDDQFSVERPDGSNFTLKIRSTKLEDSAMYFCASSEYYEQYFGPGTRLTVT.

The rearrangement joins TRBV30 to TRBJ1-4; tentative D call: TRBD1 (5 bases). The CDR3 runs 13 residues. V shed 4 bases and J shed 2 bases, with 8 bases lying between them. Germline values: CDR1 GTSNPN, CDR2 SVGIG (reference sequence). The DNA of the CDR3 is TGTGCCTGGAACAGGTTCACTAATGAAAAACTGTTTTTT. This translates into CAWNRFTNEKLFF.

The chain combines TRBV7-2 with TRBJ2-2; D unresolved. With 7 bases removed from V and 0 bases from J, the gap between germline ends came to 9 bases. The germline V gene has CDR1 SGHTA and CDR2 FQGNSA. The CDR3 is 14 residues long. The CDR3 is CASNVVANTGELFF. The CDR3 nucleotides are TGTGCCAGCAATGTTGTCGCGAACACCGGGGAGCTGTTTTTT. Full variable domain (missing parts from reference TRBV7-2 and TRBJ2-2): GAGVSQSPSNKVTEKGKDVELRCDPISGHTALYWYRQSLGQGLEFLIYFQGNSAPDKSGLPSDRFSAERTGGSVSTLTIQRTQQEDSAVYLCASNVVANTGELFFGEGSRLTVL.

The chain joins TRBV9 to TRBJ2-1; D may be TRBD1 or TRBD2 (5 bases each). The CDR3 extends over 15 amino acids. Per germline, CDR1 SGDLS and CDR2 YYNGEE. V was pared by 0 bases and J by 9 bases, with 16 bases between. Here the CDR3 reads CASSVDPWDGREQFF. The CDR3 DNA sequence: TGTGCCAGCAGCGTAGACCCCTGGGACGGACGTGAGCAGTTCTTC.

The rearrangement links TRBV5-5 to TRBJ2-3; TRBD2 aligns across 14 bases. Germline CDR1 is SGHKS and CDR2 is YYEKEE (reference sequence). The CDR3 covers 15 residues. Losses at the gene ends were 3 bases for V and 8 bases for J; bases not matched to a gene: 5. The CDR3 is CASSSGLAGGLTQYF. The CDR3 DNA reads TGTGCCAGCAGCTCTGGACTAGCGGGGGGCCTTACGCAGTATTTT.

The rearrangement uses TRBV6-5 and TRBJ1-2; D gene unclear. V was shortened by 5 bases and J by 7 bases, with 14 bases between the two germline ends. Germline loops: CDR1 MNHEY, CDR2 SVGAGI. The length of the CDR3 is 13 residues. This CDR3 reads CASSQLRRGGYTF. DNA for the CDR3: TGTGCCAGCAGTCAATTACGACGTGGTGGCTACACCTTC.